This T cell receptor beta chain was observed in a study of blood T cell repertoires in COVID-19. The V gene end was trimmed by 5 bases and the J gene end by 6 bases; junction bases not matched to a gene: 4. The CDR3 covers 16 residues. CDR1 is MNHEY and CDR2 is SMNVEV in the germline V gene (reference sequence). Only in-frame clones appear in the TCRdb table, and some are missing; sequencing was by immunoSEQ multiplex PCR. Here the sample spans about 180,000 clones, roughly four fifths being singletons. The chain combines TRBV27 with TRBJ2-1, with 16 bases lining up with TRBD2. The clonotype comes from an older woman with COVID-19, enrolled during active disease. Sequenced material: peripheral blood. The chain's CDR3 is CASSPGLAGGRNEQFF. The CDR3 nucleotides are TGTGCCAGCAGTCCGGGACTAGCGGGAGGGCGCAATGAGCAGTTCTTC.